The sequence of this T cell receptor beta chain was determined in a study of control samples from healthy donors and cancer patients. Germline V CDR1 and CDR2: KGHSH, LQKENI. This CDR3 region has 13 residues. V was pared by 6 bases and J by 7 bases, with 15 bases between. Sequencing was performed with immunoSEQ multiplex PCR; in TCRdb, only in-frame clones are kept and a portion is missing. The data hold 200,000 or so clones, with around 94% observed a single time. This clonotype originated in a middle-aged man in good health. The genes are TRBV18 and TRBJ1-2; D might be TRBD1 (6 bases). The material sequenced was blood. CDR3 nucleotides: TGTGCCAGCTCCCCCGGACAGAGTACTGGCTACACCTTC. It encodes CASSPGQSTGYTF.